This T cell receptor beta chain was identified during a study of CD8+CD57+ T cells in acquired aplastic anemia. Study-wide background: The mean DNA yield obtained from sorted CD4+ and CD8+ cells came to approximately 3 ug. The average read count for CD4+ cells in healthy donors was some 9.9 million. General study results and limits: CD8+ Simpson's diversity did not differ significantly between patients and controls. Patients had twenty-nine CD8+ CDR3 sequences in common with controls (the shared set).

In its sample, this clonotype was seen a few times. Its antigen is unknown. The V gene's germline CDR1 is KGHDR and CDR2 SFDVKD. This CDR3 has 13 residues. J was trimmed by 0 bases and V by 7 bases; bases with no gene match: 0. Both TCR beta VDJ combination and CDR3 sequence profiling were carried out. Genomic DNA was the template for this profiling. TCRdb passed the reads through MiXCR, listing each CDR3 protein once. The sample records a few hundred thousand distinct CDR3 sequences, 34% being singletons. The origin of this receptor is a human donor in good health, serving as a control. The sequenced sample consisted of sorted CD4+, CD8+, or CD8+CD57+ T cells (not recorded which) from PBMCs. The V gene is TRBV24-1, the J gene TRBJ2-3; TRBD1 matches 7 bases. The CDR3 DNA reads TGTGCCACCAGGGGACAGAGCACAGATACGCAGTATTTT. Translation gives CATRGQSTDTQYF.